These 14 T cell receptor beta chains share one sample of origin, sequenced in a study of regulatory T cells in long-lasting Graves disease. Time point denoted: newly diagnosed GD, antithyroid drugs for less than 3 months. Extracted RNA from PBMCs served as the source of the TCR library. HTBI primers from iRepertoire and Arm-PCR of CDR3 regions yielded the TCR beta libraries. TCRdb fed the multiplex PCR reads into MiXCR, producing one record per CDR3 protein. The repertoire consists of hundreds of thousands of distinct CDR3 sequences, with roughly 16% occurring once and the leading ten covering approximately 22%. The sequencing used peripheral blood mononuclear cells (PBMCs), collected at new diagnosis, from a patient treated with antithyroid drugs. These receptor sequences come from a female donor with Graves disease.

The table lists this clonotype with many counts. V and J are TRBV4-1 and TRBJ1-5; no clear D gene. The CDR3 contains 13 residues. Trimming stripped 2 bases from V and 5 bases from J, with 7 bases between. Per germline, CDR1 MGHRA and CDR2 YSYEKL. The DNA for the CDR3 is TGCGCCAGCAGCCAATTGAGGGATCAGCCCCAGCATTTT. As protein: CASSQLRDQPQHF.

The V gene is TRBV6-9, the J gene TRBJ2-4; D is unresolved. The CDR3 extends over 12 amino acids. Germline V gene sequence: CDR1 MNHGY, CDR2 SVAAGI. Trimming pared 3 bases from V and 6 bases from J, leaving 6 bases between. Here the CDR3 reads CASSYPTNIQYF. CDR3 coding DNA: TGTGCCAGCAGTTACCCAACAAACATTCAGTACTTC.

This clonotype was detected many times. The rearrangement joins TRBV20-1 to TRBJ1-1, with 7 positions matching TRBD1. Germline-derived CDR1 and CDR2 are DFQATT and SNEGSKA (reference sequence). The CDR3 runs to 14 residues. J was trimmed by 7 bases and V by 0 bases; bases with no gene match: 8. CDR3 bases: TGCAGTGCTAGAGACCGGGGGAGGACAGGTGAAGCTTTCTTT. It yields the protein CSARDRGRTGEAFF.

At least ten counts were recorded for this clonotype. The CDR3 DNA reads as TGCAGTGCTAGGGGACACCTTGGTGGCTACACCTTC. Amino acid sequence: CSARGHLGGYTF. J is TRBJ1-2 and V is TRBV20-1, with a weak D call TRBD1 (6 bases). Germline lookup yields CDR1 DFQATT and CDR2 SNEGSKA (reference sequence). With 3 bases removed from V and 7 bases from J, the gap between germline ends came to 12 bases. This CDR3 has 12 residues.

This clonotype was detected ten times or more. V is TRBV7-8 and J is TRBJ2-5, with D possibly being TRBD1 (6 bases). The ends were cut back, 5 bases at V and 2 bases at J, with 12 bases in the middle. CDR1 is SGHVS and CDR2 is FQNEAQ in the germline V gene. This CDR3 has 14 residues. The CDR3 loop is CASSHRTEQETQYF. CDR3 DNA: TGTGCCAGCAGCCACCGGACAGAACAAGAGACCCAGTACTTC.

In DNA, the CDR3 is TGTGCCAGCGGTCCTCCCGGGGCATTGGTAGCGGGAGATTTGTGCAATGAGCAGTTCTTC. Translated, it gives CASGPPGALVAGDLCNEQFF. This chain connects TRBV6-1 to TRBJ2-1; 9 nucleotides align to TRBD2. J gave up 6 bases and V 8 bases, and 26 bases lay outside the gene matches. Germline lookup yields CDR1 MNHNS and CDR2 SASEGT. The CDR3 is 20 amino acids.

This clonotype was seen at least ten times. V gene TRBV6-1 combines with J gene TRBJ1-5; D might be TRBD1 (5 bases). Germline lookup yields CDR1 MNHNS and CDR2 SASEGT. This CDR3 contains 17 residues. Trimming shortened V by 0 bases and J by 0 bases, and 12 bases separated the two germline ends. This CDR3 reads CASSEAKWGYSNQPQHF. The CDR3, as DNA: TGTGCCAGCAGTGAAGCTAAGTGGGGGTATAGCAATCAGCCCCAGCATTTT.

The table lists this clonotype with a few counts. V gene TRBV7-9 combines with J gene TRBJ2-1; D remains unclear. The V gene's germline CDR1 is SEHNR and CDR2 FQNEAQ (reference sequence). CDR3 size: 13 residues. The germline V and J ends were trimmed by 6 bases and 4 bases, with 10 bases remaining between them. CDR3 loop: CASSLPLYNEQFF. The CDR3 DNA follows: TGTGCCAGCAGTCTCCCCCTTTACAATGAGCAGTTCTTC.

This clonotype was detected many times. The J gene is TRBJ1-1, the V gene TRBV28, with D perhaps TRBD1 (5 bases). Trimming shortened V by 4 bases and J by 3 bases, and 18 bases separated the two germline ends. CDR1 is MDHEN, CDR2 SYDVKM, per germline. This CDR3 is built from 16 residues. CDR3 loop: CASSSRDGARYTEAFF. The CDR3 bases are TGTGCCAGCAGTTCCCGGGACGGAGCACGATACACTGAAGCTTTCTTT.

This chain uses TRBV28 with TRBJ2-7; D is perhaps TRBD1 or TRBD2 (5 bases each). The V end was cut by 1 base, the J end by 7 bases, with 14 bases between. CDR1 is MDHEN, CDR2 SYDVKM, per germline. The CDR3 spans 14 residues. CDR3: CASSLYGAPGEQYF. The CDR3 DNA reads TGTGCCAGCAGTTTATACGGGGCTCCGGGAGAGCAGTACTTC.

This clonotype was counted many times. The chain couples TRBV15 to TRBJ2-7; TRBD1 agrees at 7 bases. CDR1 is LNHNV, CDR2 YYDKDF, per germline (reference sequence). V shed 0 bases and J 2 bases; nucleotides not matched to a gene: 10. The CDR3 consists of 17 residues. CDR3 nucleotide sequence: TGTGCCACCAGCAGAGAACTCGGGACAGCTTTTACCTACGAGCAGTACTTC. Amino acids: CATSRELGTAFTYEQYF.

This clonotype was seen repeatedly, ten times or more. The rearrangement links TRBV5-4 to TRBJ1-1; the D gene is possibly TRBD1 (5 bases). The CDR3 has 15 amino acids. Germline CDR1 SGHNT, CDR2 YYREEE (reference sequence). Between the trimmed V and J ends, which lost 4 bases and 3 bases, there was a span of 16 bases. In DNA form, the CDR3 reads TGTGCCAGCAGCCTATGGACGGGGCCGGACACTGAAGCTTTCTTT. It specifies CASSLWTGPDTEAFF. The full variable domain, completed using reference TRBV5-4 and TRBJ1-1, is ETGVTQSPTHLIKTRGQQVTLRCSSQSGHNTVSWYQQALGQGPQFIFQYYREEENGRGNFPPRFSGLQFPNYSSELNVNALELDDSALYLCASSLWTGPDTEAFFGQGTRLTVV.

This clonotype was observed many times. A junction boundary mismatches the germline segment, possibly from a read error. The chain couples TRBV28 to TRBJ1-1; D may be TRBD1 (6 bases). The germline V gene has CDR1 MDHEN and CDR2 SYDVKM. This CDR3 has 15 amino acids. The CDR3 nucleotides read TGTGCCAGCAGTCCCCCCTACAGGGCGAACACTGAAGCCTTCTTT. The encoded protein is CASSPPYRANTEAFF.

In its sample, this clonotype was seen many times. This chain connects TRBV24-1 to TRBJ1-2; no clear D gene. The CDR3 spans 13 residues. In germline, CDR1 is KGHDR, CDR2 SFDVKD. Trimming stripped 7 bases from V and 5 bases from J, with 13 bases between. The CDR3 spells CATSSSSDYGYTF. In DNA form, the CDR3 reads TGTGCCACCAGCTCAAGTAGCGATTATGGCTACACCTTC.